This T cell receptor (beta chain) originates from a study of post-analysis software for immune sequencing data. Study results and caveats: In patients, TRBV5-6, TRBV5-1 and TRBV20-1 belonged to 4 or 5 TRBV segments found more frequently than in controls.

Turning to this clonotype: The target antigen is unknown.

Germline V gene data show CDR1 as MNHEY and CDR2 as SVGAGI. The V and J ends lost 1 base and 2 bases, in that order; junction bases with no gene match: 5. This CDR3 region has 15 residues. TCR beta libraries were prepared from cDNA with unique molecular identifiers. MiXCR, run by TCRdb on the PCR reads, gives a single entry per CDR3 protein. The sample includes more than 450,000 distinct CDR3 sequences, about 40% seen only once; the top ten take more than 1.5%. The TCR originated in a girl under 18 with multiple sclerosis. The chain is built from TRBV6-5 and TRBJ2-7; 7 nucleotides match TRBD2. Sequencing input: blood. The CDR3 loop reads CASSYLGGLTYEQYF. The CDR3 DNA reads TGTGCCAGCAGTTACTTGGGGGGGTTAACCTACGAGCAGTACTTC.